This TCR beta chain was captured by sequencing in a study of T cell changes during pregnancy in multiple sclerosis. Germline V gene lookup returns CDR1 SGHDT and CDR2 YYEEEE. CDR3 length equals 16 residues. Trimming removed 5 bases from V and 7 bases from J; junction bases left unmatched: 9. Assay used: immunoSEQ multiplex PCR; TCRdb lists only in-frame clones, some missing. Of 40,000 to 55,000 clones in the sample, 75% to 95% are singletons; the top ten hold about 3.1%. This specimen was CD8+ T cells from peripheral blood mononuclear cells, taken in the second trimester of pregnancy. This chain connects TRBV5-6 to TRBJ2-1, with 13 bases lining up with TRBD2. The receptor was isolated from a female donor with multiple sclerosis, enrolled in a pregnancy study. The CDR3 nucleotides are TGTGCCAGCAGTCCTTACCCGGGACTAGCGGGGAATGAGCAGTTCTTC. It yields the protein CASSPYPGLAGNEQFF.